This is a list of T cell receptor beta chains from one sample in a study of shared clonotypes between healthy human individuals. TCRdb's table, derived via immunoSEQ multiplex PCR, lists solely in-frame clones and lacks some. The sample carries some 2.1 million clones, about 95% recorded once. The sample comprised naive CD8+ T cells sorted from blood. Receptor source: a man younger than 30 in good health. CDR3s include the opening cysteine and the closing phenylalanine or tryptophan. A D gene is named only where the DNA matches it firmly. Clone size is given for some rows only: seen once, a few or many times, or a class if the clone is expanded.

cdr3_aa: CASSPEVYSYEQYF
cdr3_nt: TGCGCCAGCAGCCCGGAGGTTTACTCCTACGAGCAGTACTTC
j_call: TRBJ2-7
d_call: NA
cdr3_length: 14
v_call: TRBV4-3
clone_size: NA

cdr3_aa: CASSKTGALGQPQHF
cdr3_nt: TGCGCCAGCAGCAAGACAGGGGCTTTGGGTCAGCCCCAGCATTTT
j_call: TRBJ1-5
d_call: TRBD1
cdr3_length: 15
v_call: TRBV5-1
clone_size: NA

cdr3_aa: CASSMFGTSGYEQYF
cdr3_nt: TGTGCCAGCAGCATGTTTGGGACTAGCGGCTACGAGCAGTACTTC
j_call: TRBJ2-7
d_call: TRBD2
cdr3_length: 15
v_call: TRBV7-2
clone_size: NA

cdr3_aa: CASTFRADSYTEAFF
cdr3_nt: TGTGCCAGCACATTTAGGGCCGACAGTTACACTGAAGCTTTCTTT
j_call: TRBJ1-1
d_call: NA
cdr3_length: 15
v_call: TRBV6-6
clone_size: NA

cdr3_aa: CASSPGMGNEQFF
cdr3_nt: TGTGCCAGTAGTCCAGGGATGGGGAATGAGCAGTTCTTC
j_call: TRBJ2-1
d_call: NA
cdr3_length: 13
v_call: TRBV19
clone_size: NA

cdr3_aa: CASSKGLAGGYSSYNEQFF
cdr3_nt: TGTGCCAGCAGTAAAGGGTTAGCGGGAGGCTACAGCTCCTACAATGAGCAGTTCTTC
j_call: TRBJ2-1
d_call: TRBD2
cdr3_length: 19
v_call: TRBV6-1
clone_size: NA

cdr3_aa: CASSLGLAGPSTDTQYF
cdr3_nt: TGTGCCAGCAGCTTAGGCCTAGCGGGACCTTCCACAGATACGCAGTATTTT
j_call: TRBJ2-3
d_call: TRBD2
cdr3_length: 17
v_call: TRBV7-8
clone_size: NA

cdr3_aa: CASSFEAGVTDTQYF
cdr3_nt: TGTGCCAGCAGTTTTGAAGCGGGAGTGACAGATACGCAGTATTTT
j_call: TRBJ2-3
d_call: TRBD2
cdr3_length: 15
v_call: TRBV28
clone_size: NA

cdr3_aa: CASSHPTGGTYEQYF
cdr3_nt: TGTGCCAGCAGCCACCCGACAGGGGGCACGTACGAGCAGTACTTC
j_call: TRBJ2-7
d_call: TRBD1
cdr3_length: 15
v_call: TRBV14
clone_size: NA

cdr3_aa: CASSLSGSYNEQFF
cdr3_nt: TGTGCCAGCAGTTTGAGCGGCTCCTACAATGAGCAGTTCTTC
j_call: TRBJ2-1
d_call: NA
cdr3_length: 14
v_call: TRBV6-6
clone_size: NA

cdr3_aa: CASSEAQGSEGNTIYF
cdr3_nt: TGTGCCAGCAGTGAAGCGCAGGGTTCAGAGGGAAACACCATATATTTT
j_call: TRBJ1-3
d_call: NA
cdr3_length: 16
v_call: TRBV6-1
clone_size: NA

cdr3_aa: CASSGRDMNYGYTF
cdr3_nt: TGTGCCAGCAGCGGAAGGGATATGAACTATGGCTACACCTTC
j_call: TRBJ1-2
d_call: NA
cdr3_length: 14
v_call: TRBV7-9
clone_size: NA

cdr3_aa: CASSFGRSGYEQYF
cdr3_nt: TGTGCCAGCAGCTTTGGCCGGTCGGGTTACGAGCAGTACTTC
j_call: TRBJ2-7
d_call: NA
cdr3_length: 14
v_call: TRBV11-2
clone_size: NA

cdr3_aa: CASSEQSNPDTQYF
cdr3_nt: TGTGCCAGCAGTGAACAATCCAATCCAGATACGCAGTATTTT
j_call: TRBJ2-3
d_call: NA
cdr3_length: 14
v_call: TRBV6-1
clone_size: NA

cdr3_aa: CASSPEAYSYEQYF
cdr3_nt: TGTGCCAGCAGCCCCGAGGCTTACTCCTACGAGCAGTACTTC
j_call: TRBJ2-7
d_call: NA
cdr3_length: 14
v_call: TRBV9
clone_size: NA

cdr3_aa: CASSQDWSSYEQYF
cdr3_nt: TGCGCCAGCAGCCAAGATTGGTCCAGCTACGAGCAGTACTTC
j_call: TRBJ2-7
d_call: NA
cdr3_length: 14
v_call: TRBV4-1
clone_size: NA

cdr3_aa: CATSRDSLGLDYGNTIYF
cdr3_nt: TGTGCCACCAGCAGAGATTCGTTGGGGCTAGATTATGGAAACACCATATATTTT
j_call: TRBJ1-3
d_call: NA
cdr3_length: 18
v_call: TRBV15
clone_size: NA

cdr3_aa: CASSFVNTEAFF
cdr3_nt: TGTGCCAGCAGCTTCGTGAACACTGAAGCTTTCTTT
j_call: TRBJ1-1
d_call: NA
cdr3_length: 12
v_call: TRBV7-8
clone_size: NA

cdr3_aa: CASSLLQGWETQYF
cdr3_nt: TGCGCCAGCAGCCTACTTCAAGGGTGGGAGACCCAGTACTTC
j_call: TRBJ2-5
d_call: NA
cdr3_length: 14
v_call: TRBV4-1
clone_size: NA

cdr3_aa: CASSLGPGVGFSNQPQHF
cdr3_nt: TGTGCCAGCAGCTTAGGCCCCGGGGTCGGTTTTAGCAATCAGCCCCAGCATTTT
j_call: TRBJ1-5
d_call: NA
cdr3_length: 18
v_call: TRBV7-2
clone_size: NA

cdr3_aa: CASSLGGSNEQFF
cdr3_nt: TGTGCCAGCAGTTTGGGCGGGAGCAATGAGCAGTTCTTC
j_call: TRBJ2-1
d_call: TRBD2
cdr3_length: 13
v_call: TRBV27
clone_size: NA

cdr3_aa: CASSQNPSGLGLYNEQFF
cdr3_nt: TGCGCCAGCAGCCAAAACCCTAGCGGCCTGGGGCTTTACAATGAGCAGTTCTTC
j_call: TRBJ2-1
d_call: TRBD2
cdr3_length: 18
v_call: TRBV4-3
clone_size: NA

cdr3_aa: CASCRAGGYNEQFF
cdr3_nt: TGTGCCAGCTGCCGTGCGGGGGGGTACAATGAGCAGTTCTTC
j_call: TRBJ2-1
d_call: TRBD2
cdr3_length: 14
v_call: TRBV2
clone_size: NA

cdr3_aa: CASSTWESGGEQYF
cdr3_nt: TGTGCCAGCAGCACCTGGGAGTCAGGGGGCGAGCAGTACTTC
j_call: TRBJ2-7
d_call: TRBD1
cdr3_length: 14
v_call: TRBV7-9
clone_size: NA

cdr3_aa: CASSQELLGAYEQYF
cdr3_nt: TGCGCCAGCAGCCAAGAACTGCTAGGGGCCTACGAGCAGTACTTC
j_call: TRBJ2-7
d_call: NA
cdr3_length: 15
v_call: TRBV4-3
clone_size: NA

cdr3_aa: CASSLRQGNNYEQYF
cdr3_nt: TGCGCCAGCAGCCTCAGGCAGGGAAATAACTACGAGCAGTACTTC
j_call: TRBJ2-7
d_call: NA
cdr3_length: 15
v_call: TRBV4-3
clone_size: NA

cdr3_aa: CASSLDRVNQPQHF
cdr3_nt: TGTGCCAGCAGCTTAGATAGGGTCAATCAGCCCCAGCATTTT
j_call: TRBJ1-5
d_call: NA
cdr3_length: 14
v_call: TRBV7-9
clone_size: NA

cdr3_aa: CASSAWTDQPNYEQYF
cdr3_nt: TGTGCCAGCAGTGCTTGGACGGACCAACCCAACTACGAGCAGTACTTC
j_call: TRBJ2-7
d_call: NA
cdr3_length: 16
v_call: TRBV28
clone_size: NA

cdr3_aa: CASRSRQGAWDTEAFF
cdr3_nt: TGTGCCAGCAGATCCAGACAGGGGGCGTGGGACACTGAAGCTTTCTTT
j_call: TRBJ1-1
d_call: TRBD1
cdr3_length: 16
v_call: TRBV5-6
clone_size: NA

cdr3_aa: CASSSRGEVGETQYF
cdr3_nt: TGTGCCAGCAGCTCCCGGGGGGAGGTTGGGGAGACCCAGTACTTC
j_call: TRBJ2-5
d_call: TRBD2
cdr3_length: 15
v_call: TRBV13
clone_size: NA

cdr3_aa: CASSYGDGAYNEQFF
cdr3_nt: TGTGCCAGCAGTTACGGGGACGGGGCCTACAATGAGCAGTTCTTC
j_call: TRBJ2-1
d_call: NA
cdr3_length: 15
v_call: TRBV6-5
clone_size: NA

cdr3_aa: CASSLMDYGYTF
cdr3_nt: TGTGCCAGCAGCTTGATGGACTATGGCTACACCTTC
j_call: TRBJ1-2
d_call: NA
cdr3_length: 12
v_call: TRBV7-9
clone_size: NA

cdr3_aa: CASSLAPEQYF
cdr3_nt: TGTGCCAGCAGCTTAGCCCCCGAGCAGTACTTC
j_call: TRBJ2-7
d_call: NA
cdr3_length: 11
v_call: TRBV11-2
clone_size: few

cdr3_aa: CASSPPGVNTEAFF
cdr3_nt: TGTGCCAGCAGCCCCCCAGGCGTGAACACTGAAGCTTTCTTT
j_call: TRBJ1-1
d_call: NA
cdr3_length: 14
v_call: TRBV11-2
clone_size: NA

cdr3_aa: CASSLGSNTGELFF
cdr3_nt: TGTGCCAGCAGCTTAGGATCTAACACCGGGGAGCTGTTTTTT
j_call: TRBJ2-2
d_call: NA
cdr3_length: 14
v_call: TRBV13
clone_size: NA

cdr3_aa: CASRTGQNTGELFF
cdr3_nt: TGCGCCAGCAGGACAGGGCAAAACACCGGGGAGCTGTTTTTT
j_call: TRBJ2-2
d_call: TRBD1
cdr3_length: 14
v_call: TRBV4-1
clone_size: NA

cdr3_aa: CASSLATGTDSPLHF
cdr3_nt: TGCGCCAGCAGCTTGGCGACAGGGACCGATTCACCCCTCCACTTT
j_call: TRBJ1-6
d_call: TRBD1
cdr3_length: 15
v_call: TRBV5-1
clone_size: few

cdr3_aa: CASSLTPSYNEQFF
cdr3_nt: TGTGCCAGCAGCCTCACACCTTCTTACAATGAGCAGTTCTTC
j_call: TRBJ2-1
d_call: NA
cdr3_length: 14
v_call: TRBV5-4
clone_size: NA

cdr3_aa: CASSLDTGLDNEQFF
cdr3_nt: TGTGCCAGCAGCTTGGATACAGGGCTAGACAATGAGCAGTTCTTC
j_call: TRBJ2-1
d_call: NA
cdr3_length: 15
v_call: TRBV5-4
clone_size: NA

cdr3_aa: CASSLDWETYRETQYF
cdr3_nt: TGCGCCAGCAGCTTGGATTGGGAAACGTATCGAGAGACCCAGTACTTC
j_call: TRBJ2-5
d_call: NA
cdr3_length: 16
v_call: TRBV5-1
clone_size: NA

cdr3_aa: CASSFRTGVNTEAFF
cdr3_nt: TGTGCCAGCAGCTTCCGGACAGGTGTGAACACTGAAGCTTTCTTT
j_call: TRBJ1-1
d_call: TRBD1
cdr3_length: 15
v_call: TRBV13
clone_size: NA

cdr3_aa: CASSSYDKGAPYEQYF
cdr3_nt: TGTGCCAGCAGCTCATACGACAAGGGGGCTCCCTACGAGCAGTACTTC
j_call: TRBJ2-7
d_call: TRBD1
cdr3_length: 16
v_call: TRBV7-2
clone_size: NA

cdr3_aa: CASSPWPDGYGYTF
cdr3_nt: TGTGCCAGCTCACCATGGCCTGACGGCTATGGCTACACCTTC
j_call: TRBJ1-2
d_call: NA
cdr3_length: 14
v_call: TRBV18
clone_size: NA

cdr3_aa: CASSIDGGENTEAFF
cdr3_nt: TGTGCCAGTAGTATCGACGGGGGGGAGAACACTGAAGCTTTCTTT
j_call: TRBJ1-1
d_call: NA
cdr3_length: 15
v_call: TRBV19
clone_size: NA

cdr3_aa: CASSLGGAGQIYGYTF
cdr3_nt: TGTGCCAGCAGCTTAGGAGGGGCGGGACAGATTTATGGCTACACCTTC
j_call: TRBJ1-2
d_call: TRBD1
cdr3_length: 16
v_call: TRBV13
clone_size: NA

cdr3_aa: CASRATGLAYEQYF
cdr3_nt: TGTGCCAGCAGAGCGACAGGTCTCGCCTACGAGCAGTACTTC
j_call: TRBJ2-7
d_call: NA
cdr3_length: 14
v_call: TRBV7-9
clone_size: NA

cdr3_aa: CASSLQDSYEQYF
cdr3_nt: TGTGCCAGCAGCTTACAGGATTCCTACGAGCAGTACTTC
j_call: TRBJ2-7
d_call: NA
cdr3_length: 13
v_call: TRBV11-3
clone_size: few

cdr3_aa: CASSVGTVSSYEQYF
cdr3_nt: TGTGCCAGCAGCGTCGGGACAGTCAGCTCCTACGAGCAGTACTTC
j_call: TRBJ2-7
d_call: TRBD1
cdr3_length: 15
v_call: TRBV9
clone_size: NA

cdr3_aa: CASSLAGFLYNEQFF
cdr3_nt: TGCGCCAGCAGCTTGGCTGGATTTCTCTACAATGAGCAGTTCTTC
j_call: TRBJ2-1
d_call: NA
cdr3_length: 15
v_call: TRBV5-1
clone_size: once

cdr3_aa: CASSPRKPYEQYF
cdr3_nt: TGTGCCAGCAGCCCCCGAAAGCCATACGAGCAGTACTTC
j_call: TRBJ2-7
d_call: NA
cdr3_length: 13
v_call: TRBV7-2
clone_size: NA

cdr3_aa: CASSGTTNTEAFF
cdr3_nt: TGTGCCAGTAGTGGGACAACGAACACTGAAGCTTTCTTT
j_call: TRBJ1-1
d_call: NA
cdr3_length: 13
v_call: TRBV19
clone_size: NA

cdr3_aa: CASSLSPGIYEQYF
cdr3_nt: TGTGCCAGCAGTTTATCCCCGGGAATCTACGAGCAGTACTTC
j_call: TRBJ2-7
d_call: NA
cdr3_length: 14
v_call: TRBV27
clone_size: NA

cdr3_aa: CASSVGEGPYEQYF
cdr3_nt: TGTGCCAGCAGCGTAGGGGAGGGCCCCTACGAGCAGTACTTC
j_call: TRBJ2-7
d_call: TRBD2
cdr3_length: 14
v_call: TRBV9
clone_size: NA

cdr3_aa: CAISDGLDWARNEQFF
cdr3_nt: TGTGCCATCAGTGATGGTCTTGACTGGGCACGCAATGAGCAGTTCTTC
j_call: TRBJ2-1
d_call: NA
cdr3_length: 16
v_call: TRBV10-3
clone_size: NA

cdr3_aa: CASSLFRDIRTGNTIYF
cdr3_nt: TGTGCCAGCAGCTTGTTCCGGGACATTCGAACTGGAAACACCATATATTTT
j_call: TRBJ1-3
d_call: NA
cdr3_length: 17
v_call: TRBV5-8
clone_size: NA

cdr3_aa: CASSEFEGGYTEAFF
cdr3_nt: TGTGCCAGCAGTGAATTCGAGGGGGGATACACTGAAGCTTTCTTT
j_call: TRBJ1-1
d_call: NA
cdr3_length: 15
v_call: TRBV2
clone_size: NA